Shown below are 29 T cell receptor beta chains from a single sample sequenced in a study of control samples from healthy donors and cancer patients. Generated by immunoSEQ multiplex PCR, the TCRdb table keeps only in-frame clones and is missing some. The sample yields more than 100,000 clones, about nine tenths seen once. The sample taken for sequencing was blood. The receptors were sampled from a woman aged 18-29 years in good health.

This clone appeared a few times. V and J are TRBV7-2 and TRBJ2-5, with 10 bases aligning to TRBD1. V lost 4 bases to trimming and J lost 4 bases; unmatched junction nucleotides: 0. CDR3 length: 13 amino acids. The germline V gene encodes CDR1 SGHTA and CDR2 FQGNSA. For the CDR3, the DNA is TGTGCCAGCAGCTGGGACAGGGGAGAGACCCAGTACTTC. Translating it yields CASSWDRGETQYF. The full variable domain, in which reference TRBV7-2 and TRBJ2-5 provide the parts outside the CDR3, is GAGVSQSPSNKVTEKGKDVELRCDPISGHTALYWYRQSLGQGLEFLIYFQGNSAPDKSGLPSDRFSAERTGGSVSTLTIQRTQQEDSAVYLCASSWDRGETQYFGPGTRLLVL.

The gene calls are TRBV6-5 and TRBJ1-6, with TRBD1 as a possible D gene (5 bases). The CDR3 loop spans 14 amino acids. The V gene lost 6 bases and the J gene lost 4 bases, with 10 bases spanning the gap. Germline V gives CDR1 MNHEY, CDR2 SVGAGI. In DNA, the CDR3 is TGTGCCAGCAGAGGACGACAGTATAATTCACCCCTCCACTTT. Protein: CASRGRQYNSPLHF.

This clone was counted between two and nine times. The chain couples TRBV28 to TRBJ2-5; TRBD1 is a possible D gene (5 bases). Germline V gene lookup returns CDR1 MDHEN and CDR2 SYDVKM. The V end lost 4 bases, the J end lost 0 bases, and 21 bases lay between the germline ends. The CDR3 length is 18 residues. The CDR3 protein is CASSYLLRQPAHQETQYF. The CDR3 nucleotides read TGTGCCAGCAGTTACCTCCTAAGACAGCCAGCCCACCAAGAGACCCAGTACTTC.

The chain carries TRBV7-8 and TRBJ2-7; D might be TRBD2 (6 bases). V lost 7 bases and J 6 bases, leaving 19 bases between the germline ends. Germline CDR1 SGHVS, CDR2 FQNEAQ. This CDR3 has 14 amino acids. The chain's CDR3 is CASTTGTGDFEQYF. In DNA, the CDR3 is TGTGCCAGCACAACCGGGACGGGGGACTTCGAGCAGTACTTC.

The rearrangement uses TRBV4-3 and TRBJ2-4; D is uncertain. CDR1 and CDR2 from the germline V gene are LGHNA and YSLEER. With 3 bases removed from V and 2 bases from J, the gap between germline ends came to 8 bases. This CDR3 comprises 14 residues. DNA for the CDR3: TGCGCCAGCAGCCAGTCACAGACCAAAAACATTCAGTACTTC. This translates into CASSQSQTKNIQYF.

The rearrangement uses TRBV5-5 and TRBJ2-7; weak D call: TRBD1 (5 bases). Germline assignment: CDR1 SGHKS and CDR2 YYEKEE (reference sequence). Trimming took 4 bases from V and 7 from J, leaving 15 bases between them. CDR3 size: 13 residues. The CDR3 coding sequence is TGTGCCAGCAGCCCCCCCGCTTACAGGGAGCAGTACTTC. Protein sequence: CASSPPAYREQYF.

The chain's CDR3 is CASSHLRLAGFEQFF. CDR3 coding DNA: TGCGCCAGCAGCCACCTGAGGCTAGCGGGTTTTGAGCAGTTCTTC. The chain recombines TRBV4-1 with TRBJ2-1; 8 bases agree with TRBD2. Looked up from germline, CDR1 is MGHRA and CDR2 is YSYEKL. The J segment lost 9 bases and the V segment lost 3 bases, leaving 10 bases of the junction unmatched. This CDR3 region has 15 residues.

CDR3 DNA: TGTGCCAGCAGTTTTCGAGGCGAGCAGTACTTC. Its protein product is CASSFRGEQYF. The V and J genes are TRBV28 and TRBJ2-7; no clear D gene. The CDR3 runs 11 residues. The V gene lost 3 bases and the J gene lost 6 bases, with 6 bases spanning the gap. The germline V gene encodes CDR1 MDHEN and CDR2 SYDVKM.

The chain joins TRBV18 to TRBJ2-2; 7 nucleotides agree with TRBD1. Germline CDR1 KGHSH, CDR2 LQKENI. V shed 6 bases, J shed 1 base, and the junction held 2 bases outside the gene matches. This CDR3 has 14 amino acids. Written as DNA, the CDR3 is TGTGCCAGCTCCAGGGGGAAGAACACCGGGGAGCTGTTTTTT. Protein: CASSRGKNTGELFF. The full variable domain, completed using reference TRBV18 and TRBJ2-2, is NAGVMQNPRHLVRRRGQEARLRCSPMKGHSHVYWYRQLPEEGLKFMVYLQKENIIDESGMPKERFSAEFPKEGPSILRIQQVVRGDSAAYFCASSRGKNTGELFFGEGSRLTVL.

This chain connects TRBV5-6 to TRBJ2-7; D tentatively reads TRBD1 or TRBD2 (5 bases each). This CDR3 region has 14 residues. The germline V gene encodes CDR1 SGHDT and CDR2 YYEEEE. V gave up 1 base and J gave up 0 bases, with 8 bases separating them. Here the CDR3 DNA reads TGTGCCAGCAGCTTGTCGGGGCACTCCTACGAGCAGTACTTC. Its translation is CASSLSGHSYEQYF.

This chain uses TRBV19 with TRBJ2-4, with a weak D call TRBD2 (6 bases). The ends were cut back, 1 base at V and 1 base at J, with 11 bases in the middle. The CDR3 is 16 residues long. CDR1 is LNHDA and CDR2 is SQIVND in the germline V gene (reference sequence). CDR3 in DNA: TGTGCCAGTAGTATAGTGGGGGGACTGGCCAAAAACATTCAGTACTTC. Its protein is CASSIVGGLAKNIQYF.

The J gene is TRBJ1-2, the V gene TRBV24-1, with 11 bases that match TRBD1. In germline, CDR1 is KGHDR, CDR2 SFDVKD. The CDR3 covers 17 residues. Unmatched junction bases numbered 10, after V lost 4 bases and J lost 4 bases. CDR3 sequence: CATSDSGDRGYVYGYTF. For the CDR3, the DNA is TGTGCCACCAGTGACTCCGGGGACAGGGGGTATGTCTATGGCTACACCTTC.

The J gene is TRBJ2-5, the V gene TRBV14, with D possibly TRBD1 on 6 matching bases. This CDR3 is built from 15 residues. Germline CDR1 is SGHDN and CDR2 is FVKESK. V lost 1 base and J lost 5, with 14 bases in between. CDR3 amino acids: CASSQGGEGGETQYF. CDR3 in DNA: TGTGCCAGCAGCCAAGGAGGTGAAGGGGGTGAGACCCAGTACTTC.

The rearrangement uses TRBV28 and TRBJ1-1; tentative D call: TRBD1 (6 bases). Looked up from germline, CDR1 is MDHEN and CDR2 is SYDVKM. Trimming left V 3 bases short and J 10 bases short, with 21 bases between. The CDR3 totals 15 residues. DNA for the CDR3: TGTGCCAGCAGTTTTTTCCAGGGGCTCAGGGGAATAGCTTTCTTT. Translation: CASSFFQGLRGIAFF.

The chain employs TRBV30 and TRBJ1-1; D is undetermined. Trimming took off 0 bases at V and 2 bases at J, with 16 bases between the two ends. Germline CDR1 reads GTSNPN; CDR2 reads SVGIG (reference sequence). The CDR3 spans 16 residues. The CDR3 DNA is TGTGCCTGGAGTGTACGTTCTTTCAAGGGAAACACTGAAGCTTTCTTT. This codes for CAWSVRSFKGNTEAFF.

The rearrangement joins TRBV27 to TRBJ2-7, with D possibly being TRBD2 (6 bases). The CDR3 contains 15 residues. Looked up from germline, CDR1 is MNHEY and CDR2 is SMNVEV (reference sequence). V dropped 8 bases and J dropped 9 bases, with 26 bases sitting between them. CDR3 in amino acids: CASATSVGLGIGQYF. The CDR3 DNA sequence: TGTGCCAGCGCCACCTCGGTGGGACTTGGGATAGGGCAGTACTTC.

The chain joins TRBV18 to TRBJ2-2, with D uncertain. Per the germline V gene, CDR1 is KGHSH and CDR2 is LQKENI. CDR3 length: 13 residues. Trimming took off 4 bases at V and 4 bases at J, with 7 bases between the two ends. The CDR3 protein is CASSLQVTGELFF. As DNA, the CDR3 is TGTGCCAGCTCACTTCAGGTCACCGGGGAGCTGTTTTTT. Full variable domain (rest looked up from reference TRBV18 and TRBJ2-2): NAGVMQNPRHLVRRRGQEARLRCSPMKGHSHVYWYRQLPEEGLKFMVYLQKENIIDESGMPKERFSAEFPKEGPSILRIQQVVRGDSAAYFCASSLQVTGELFFGEGSRLTVL.

This sequence joins TRBV7-9 and TRBJ2-7, with D possibly TRBD1 on 6 matching bases. The CDR3 is made up of 13 amino acids. CDR1 SEHNR and CDR2 FQNEAQ come from the germline V gene (reference sequence). V was trimmed by 5 bases and J by 2 bases, leaving 10 bases between them. The chain's CDR3 is CASSPRDTYEQYF. The CDR3 nucleotides are TGTGCCAGCAGCCCCCGGGACACCTACGAGCAGTACTTC.

This rearrangement joins TRBV28 to TRBJ1-1; 7 nucleotides agree with TRBD1. The CDR3 has 15 amino acids. With 7 bases clipped from V and 1 base from J, the junction kept 9 bases outside the gene matches. The germline CDR1 and CDR2 sequences are MDHEN and SYDVKM. The CDR3 sequence is CASTSGDSSNTEAFF. CDR3 nucleotide sequence: TGTGCCAGCACCTCTGGGGACAGTTCGAACACTGAAGCTTTCTTT.

The chain combines TRBV4-1 with TRBJ2-2, with D uncertain. CDR1 is MGHRA and CDR2 is YSYEKL in the germline V gene. Trimming stripped 0 bases from V and 3 bases from J, with 11 bases between. This CDR3 has 16 amino acids. DNA for the CDR3: TGCGCCAGCAGCCAAGATAGGACCGCCGACACCGGGGAGCTGTTTTTT. As protein: CASSQDRTADTGELFF.

The V gene is TRBV11-2, the J gene TRBJ2-7, with no clear D. Germline CDR1 is SGHAT and CDR2 is FQNNGV. Trimming left V 2 bases short and J 4 bases short, with 9 bases between. CDR3 length: 13 amino acids. Written as DNA, the CDR3 is TGTGCCAGCAGCTTACCGGGTCGTTACGAGCAGTACTTC. Translation: CASSLPGRYEQYF.

The V and J genes are TRBV18 and TRBJ2-6, with 8 bases lining up with TRBD1. Germline CDR1 and CDR2: KGHSH and LQKENI. V lost 4 bases to trimming and J lost 2 bases; unmatched junction nucleotides: 13. CDR3 length equals 19 residues. The CDR3 sequence: CASSLLLTGVGTGANVLTF. In DNA form, the CDR3 reads TGTGCCAGCTCACTCCTCTTGACAGGGGTAGGGACTGGGGCCAACGTCCTGACTTTC.

The count of this clone is one. The chain couples TRBV24-1 to TRBJ1-4, with 7 positions matching TRBD1. V lost 7 bases to trimming and J lost 8 bases; unmatched junction nucleotides: 6. Germline V lookup: CDR1 KGHDR, CDR2 SFDVKD. The length of the CDR3 is 13 residues. CDR3 nucleotide sequence: TGTGCCACCAGCCTGGGACAGTGGGAAAAACTGTTTTTT. This codes for CATSLGQWEKLFF.

The chain links TRBV28 to TRBJ2-7; 12 bases map to TRBD2. CDR1 and CDR2 (germline): MDHEN, SYDVKM. This CDR3 has 19 amino acids. V dropped 3 bases and J dropped 5; count of bases not matched to a gene: 17. In DNA form, the CDR3 reads TGTGCCAGCAGTTTGAATCTAGCGGGAGGGCCTGAGTTATGGAACGAGCAGTACTTC. Encoded protein: CASSLNLAGGPELWNEQYF.

The chain links TRBV18 to TRBJ2-2, with no clear D. CDR3 size: 13 residues. CDR1 is KGHSH and CDR2 is LQKENI in the germline V gene. V shed 4 bases and J shed 2 bases, with 5 bases lying between them. CDR3 in DNA: TGTGCCAGCTCACTGGACAACACCGGGGAGCTGTTTTTT. The encoded protein is CASSLDNTGELFF.

A word on this clone: The same CDR3 is also encoded by other DNA sequences in this sample. The chain recombines TRBV10-3 with TRBJ1-2, with D unclear. The CDR3 extends over 12 amino acids. V was cut by 0 bases and J by 4 bases, with 3 bases left in between. The germline CDR1 and CDR2 sequences are ENHRY and SYGVKD. CDR3 DNA: TGTGCCATCAGTGAGTCCCTCTATGGCTACACCTTC. Protein product: CAISESLYGYTF.

The chain couples TRBV19 to TRBJ2-5; D uncertain. This CDR3 contains 13 residues. V was shortened by 3 bases and J by 5 bases, with 10 bases between the two germline ends. Germline V gives CDR1 LNHDA, CDR2 SQIVND (reference sequence). The CDR3 reads CASSIEGLETQYF. The DNA of the CDR3 is TGTGCCAGTAGTATTGAAGGGTTGGAGACCCAGTACTTC.

The chain combines TRBV9 with TRBJ2-4, with D perhaps matching TRBD2 (5 bases). Germline values: CDR1 SGDLS, CDR2 YYNGEE. The length of the CDR3 is 14 residues. Between the trimmed V and J ends, which lost 2 bases and 8 bases, there was a span of 14 bases. The CDR3 protein is CASSVAPGFDIQYF. The CDR3 nucleotides are TGTGCCAGCAGCGTCGCCCCGGGATTTGACATTCAGTACTTC.

The chain combines TRBV28 with TRBJ1-1; 7 bases are shared with TRBD1. Germline V gene sequence: CDR1 MDHEN, CDR2 SYDVKM. The length of the CDR3 is 13 residues. The ends lost 5 bases at V and 1 base at J; junction bases unmatched: 1. CDR3 coding DNA: TGTGCCAGCAGTCAGGGGGGGAACACTGAAGCTTTCTTT. Protein sequence: CASSQGGNTEAFF.